Sequencing of this T cell receptor beta chain was carried out in a study of cytomegalovirus exposure and HLA in healthy donors. In the PCR, 60 Vbeta and 13 Jbeta primers were used. In the source study's methods: There were about 88 million unique TCR beta chains by a later count, and 8.5 million to 14 million of them were shared. The method was immunoSEQ multiplex PCR; TCRdb's version includes in-frame clones alone and lacks a portion of them. V and J calls and clone size are copied from that table; D and trimming were computed from the DNA. The sample comprises 150,000 to 190,000 clones, around 80% of which are singletons, and around 1.4% rests with the top ten. V gave up 2 bases and J gave up 3 bases, with 14 bases separating them. Germline values: CDR1 SGHVS, CDR2 FNYEAQ. CDR3 length: 15 amino acids. About this clone: Its target is not known.

Study-wide findings and caveats: Published work reported that the classifier diagnosed cytomegalovirus status with high specificity and sensitivity.

The sequencing sample was made of PBMCs. The V call is TRBV7-6, the J call TRBJ2-7; no definite D call. The sequence was obtained from a man aged 18 to 29 in good health and CMV-seronegative. The CDR3 DNA sequence: TGTGCCAGCAGCTTAATTGACTCCCACTACTACGAGCAGTACTTC. This translates into CASSLIDSHYYEQYF.